Below are 21 T cell receptor beta chains sequenced from a single sample in a study of cytomegalovirus exposure and HLA in healthy donors. TCRdb's copy holds only in-frame clones and misses some; the assay was immunoSEQ multiplex PCR. The sample lists over 120,000 clones; about 94% were seen once. Material for sequencing was PBMCs. All receptors come from a young man in good health and CMV-seropositive.

This rearrangement joins TRBV2 to TRBJ1-1; a possible D gene is TRBD1 (6 bases). The V gene lost 3 bases and the J gene lost 9 bases, with 11 bases spanning the gap. Germline values: CDR1 SNHLY, CDR2 FYNNEI. The CDR3 has 12 amino acids. The CDR3 is CASSEGQGKAFF. Written as DNA, the CDR3 is TGTGCCAGCAGTGAGGGTCAGGGGAAAGCTTTCTTT.

The V call is TRBV5-1, the J call TRBJ1-4; D not certain. The V end was cut by 4 bases, the J end by 6 bases, with 13 bases between. Germline CDR1 and CDR2: SGHRS and YFSETQ. The CDR3 totals 14 residues. CDR3 protein: CASSIGSGDEKLFF. The CDR3 nucleotides read TGCGCCAGCAGCATAGGATCGGGTGATGAAAAACTGTTTTTT.

The chain has TRBV10-3 and TRBJ2-1; tentative D call: TRBD1 (6 bases). Trimming pared 6 bases from V and 2 bases from J, leaving 14 bases between. Germline V gene sequence: CDR1 ENHRY, CDR2 SYGVKD. This CDR3 region has 15 residues. CDR3 nucleotide sequence: TGTGCCATCAGGACGACAGGTATCCCCTACAATGAGCAGTTCTTC. Its protein is CAIRTTGIPYNEQFF.

CDR3 nucleotide sequence: TGTGCCAGCAGTGAAACGGGACAGGGGGCTCGAGATACGCAGTATTTT. It yields the protein CASSETGQGARDTQYF. The V and J genes are TRBV6-1 and TRBJ2-3; the match to TRBD1 covers 12 bases. V lost 2 bases to trimming and J lost 5 bases; unmatched junction nucleotides: 5. The CDR3 has 16 residues. Germline-derived CDR1 and CDR2 are MNHNS and SASEGT.

This chain connects TRBV7-9 to TRBJ2-2; 8 bases fit TRBD1. The trim removed 5 bases at V and 6 bases at J, leaving 8 bases unmatched. The CDR3 contains 15 residues. The V gene's germline CDR1 is SEHNR and CDR2 FQNEAQ (reference sequence). CDR3 nucleotides: TGTGCCAGCAGCCACGACAGGGGTTCTCCCGGGGAGCTGTTTTTT. This encodes CASSHDRGSPGELFF.

The chain has TRBV11-2 and TRBJ1-1; TRBD1 might be the D (6 bases). The CDR3 consists of 14 residues. Germline V CDR1 and CDR2: SGHAT, FQNNGV. V was trimmed by 6 bases and J by 11 bases, leaving 22 bases between them. The DNA for the CDR3 is TGTGCCAGCAGTCAAGGGGGGGGCCCCACGATCGCTTTCTTT. This codes for CASSQGGGPTIAFF.

This rearrangement joins TRBV19 to TRBJ2-3, with 11 bases identical to TRBD2. The V gene end was trimmed by 5 bases and the J gene end by 3 bases; junction bases not matched to a gene: 7. The CDR3 is 16 amino acids. Germline V gene lookup returns CDR1 LNHDA and CDR2 SQIVND (reference sequence). CDR3 bases: TGTGCCAGTAGTGGTAGTACTAGCGGGAGAACAGATACGCAGTATTTT. Protein sequence: CASSGSTSGRTDTQYF.

The rearrangement uses TRBV11-1 and TRBJ2-2; D is unclear. The CDR3 extends over 15 amino acids. CDR1 and CDR2 (germline): SGHAT, FQDESV (reference sequence). Trimming took off 5 bases at V and 0 bases at J, with 10 bases between the two ends. CDR3: CASSPPLANTGELFF. The CDR3 DNA reads TGTGCCAGCAGCCCCCCCTTAGCGAACACCGGGGAGCTGTTTTTT.

V is TRBV11-2 and J is TRBJ2-5; tentatively, D is TRBD2 (5 bases). Germline CDR1 reads SGHAT; CDR2 reads FQNNGV. V lost 3 bases and J 3 bases, leaving 5 bases between the germline ends. The CDR3 consists of 12 residues. The CDR3 sequence is CASSFGEETQYF. The CDR3 nucleotides read TGTGCCAGCAGCTTCGGGGAAGAGACCCAGTACTTC. Variable domain in full (rest from reference TRBV11-2 and TRBJ2-5): EAGVAQSPRYKIIEKRQSVAFWCNPISGHATLYWYQQILGQGPKLLIQFQNNGVVDDSQLPKDRFSAERLKGVDSTLKIQPAKLEDSAVYLCASSFGEETQYFGPGTRLLVL.

The CDR3 loop is CASSSERYTGELFF. In DNA form, the CDR3 reads TGTGCCAGCAGCTCGGAGCGGTACACCGGGGAGCTGTTTTTT. The chain has TRBV14 and TRBJ2-2; a possible D gene is TRBD2 (5 bases). The V end lost 5 bases, the J end lost 3 bases, and 10 bases lay between the germline ends. The CDR3 has 14 amino acids. Germline V gene data show CDR1 as SGHDN and CDR2 as FVKESK.

The V and J genes are TRBV2 and TRBJ2-1, with D perhaps matching TRBD1 (6 bases). The length of the CDR3 is 13 residues. Germline V CDR1 and CDR2: SNHLY, FYNNEI. The V end was cut by 7 bases, the J end by 3 bases, with 10 bases between. Here the CDR3 DNA reads TGTGCCAGCAAGGGGGACCACTACAATGAGCAGTTCTTC. Protein product: CASKGDHYNEQFF. The full variable domain, rest sourced from reference TRBV2 and TRBJ2-1, is EPEVTQTPSHQVTQMGQEVILRCVPISNHLYFYWYRQILGQKVEFLVSFYNNEISEKSEIFDDQFSVERPDGSNFTLKIRSTKLEDSAMYFCASKGDHYNEQFFGPGTRLTVL.

The V gene is TRBV20-1, the J gene TRBJ2-5; D gene ambiguous. V was trimmed by 4 bases and J by 3 bases, leaving 6 bases between them. The CDR3 is 11 amino acids. Germline CDR1 is DFQATT and CDR2 is SNEGSKA (reference sequence). CDR3 DNA: TGCAGTGCTACCCCAGAAGAGACCCAGTACTTC. Translated: CSATPEETQYF.

This chain links TRBV28 with TRBJ1-5; 8 bases line up with TRBD1. Trimming took 6 bases from V and 3 from J; bases not matched to a gene: 7. Germline V lookup: CDR1 MDHEN, CDR2 SYDVKM. CDR3 size: 15 residues. CDR3 bases: TGTGCCAGCAGCCCCGGGACAGGTTTCAATCAGCCCCAGCATTTT. The encoded protein is CASSPGTGFNQPQHF.

The V call is TRBV9, the J call TRBJ2-5; possibly TRBD1 for D (5 bases). The tail of the sequence fits TRBJ2-7 better, so the J call may be wrong. The CDR3 extends over 14 amino acids. CDR1 is SGDLS and CDR2 is YYNGEE in the germline V gene. The CDR3 reads CASSGALGAGEQYF. In DNA, the CDR3 is TGTGCCAGCAGCGGAGCCCTAGGGGCCGGCGAGCAGTACTTC.

The chain couples TRBV6-1 to TRBJ2-7; a possible D gene is TRBD1 (5 bases). The V end was cut by 1 base, the J end by 8 bases, with 9 bases between. The CDR3 totals 12 residues. Per germline, CDR1 MNHNS and CDR2 SASEGT. The chain's CDR3 is CASSEGQFKQYF. The CDR3 nucleotides read TGTGCCAGCAGTGAAGGACAGTTTAAGCAGTACTTC.

The chain links TRBV29-1 to TRBJ2-5, with TRBD1 identical over 8 bases. This CDR3 is built from 12 residues. Germline CDR1 reads SQVTM; CDR2 reads ANQGSEA. V lost 4 bases, J lost 3 bases, and 1 base stayed unmatched. The CDR3 loop reads CSVAGGEETQYF. The DNA of the CDR3 is TGCAGCGTTGCAGGGGGCGAAGAGACCCAGTACTTC.

The chain carries TRBV5-1 and TRBJ1-2; TRBD1 might be the D (6 bases). V shed 0 bases and J shed 6 bases, with 15 bases lying between them. Germline V gene data show CDR1 as SGHRS and CDR2 as YFSETQ. The CDR3 sequence is 15 residues long. CDR3 sequence (DNA): TGCGCCAGCAGCTTGGGGCAGGCATCAGGGGATGGCTACACCTTC. Its protein product is CASSLGQASGDGYTF.

This chain joins TRBV9 and TRBJ1-1; no reliable D call. This CDR3 has 13 amino acids. V lost 4 bases and J 3 bases, leaving 10 bases between the germline ends. CDR1 and CDR2 from the germline V gene are SGDLS and YYNGEE. This CDR3 reads CASSPTGDTEAFF. The CDR3 DNA follows: TGTGCCAGCAGCCCCACCGGAGACACTGAAGCTTTCTTT.

This chain links TRBV4-2 with TRBJ2-1; D is possibly TRBD2 (5 bases). V was pared by 0 bases and J by 8 bases, with 8 bases between. Germline CDR1 is LGHNA and CDR2 is YNFKEQ. The CDR3 is 13 residues long. CDR3 sequence reads: CASSQEVSDEQFF. DNA for the CDR3: TGTGCCAGCAGCCAAGAAGTTAGCGATGAGCAGTTCTTC.

This sequence joins TRBV6-6 and TRBJ2-7; possibly TRBD2 for D (5 bases). CDR1 is MNHNY and CDR2 is SVGAGI in the germline V gene (reference sequence). CDR3 size: 14 residues. Trimming took 7 bases from V and 0 from J, leaving 13 bases between them. The DNA for the CDR3 is TGTGCCAGCACCCCGAGGGTGACCTCCTACGAGCAGTACTTC. Translation gives CASTPRVTSYEQYF.

The rearrangement uses TRBV14 and TRBJ2-7, with D perhaps matching TRBD2 (5 bases). Germline-derived CDR1 and CDR2 are SGHDN and FVKESK. CDR3 length equals 16 residues. Trimming cost V 3 bases and J 1 base, with 16 bases left between them. CDR3 coding DNA: TGTGCCAGCAGCCAGTTTTCGGGGAGTAGTTCCTACGAGCAGTACTTC. Encoded protein: CASSQFSGSSSYEQYF.